Below are 25 T cell receptor beta chains sequenced from a single sample in a study of shared clonotypes between healthy human individuals. TCRdb's table, derived via immunoSEQ multiplex PCR, lists solely in-frame clones and lacks some. The sample comprises about 2.3 million clones, under 95% of which are singletons, and 0.37% rests with the top ten. Sequenced sample: naive CD4+ T cells from PBMCs. The subset was: CD45RA+ positively selected. The receptors here all came from a man aged 18 to 30 in good health. Some clones in this sample may be carry-over from other donors' samples.

The chain carries TRBV28 and TRBJ1-1; tentative D call: TRBD1 (5 bases). The CDR3 is 15 amino acids. V lost 6 bases and J lost 0, with 14 bases in between. Looked up from germline, CDR1 is MDHEN and CDR2 is SYDVKM. The CDR3 here is CASRRRGGLNTEAFF. DNA for the CDR3: TGTGCCAGCAGGCGGAGGGGAGGATTGAACACTGAAGCTTTCTTT.

The rearrangement links TRBV28 to TRBJ2-7; TRBD2 might be the D (6 bases). The V gene's germline CDR1 is MDHEN and CDR2 SYDVKM. The CDR3 extends over 14 amino acids. The V and J ends lost 5 bases and 2 bases respectively, with 13 bases between them. CDR3: CASSRGLAPYEQYF. CDR3 sequence (DNA): TGTGCCAGCAGTCGGGGACTGGCCCCCTACGAGCAGTACTTC. Full variable domain (outside the CDR3, taken from reference TRBV28 and TRBJ2-7): DVKVTQSSRYLVKRTGEKVFLECVQDMDHENMFWYRQDPGLGLRLIYFSYDVKMKEKGDIPEGYSVSREKKERFSLILESASTNQTSMYLCASSRGLAPYEQYFGPGTRLTVT.

The rearrangement joins TRBV6-1 to TRBJ2-2; tentatively, D is TRBD2 (5 bases). Trimming took off 4 bases at V and 5 bases at J, with 14 bases between the two ends. This CDR3 has 15 residues. The germline CDR1 and CDR2 sequences are MNHNS and SASEGT. The CDR3 coding sequence is TGTGCCAGCAGTGTCCATGGCCCGGGGACCGGGGAGCTGTTTTTT. Amino acid sequence: CASSVHGPGTGELFF.

V usage is TRBV2 and J usage is TRBJ2-1; D ambiguous. The CDR3 sequence is 13 residues long. Germline V gene sequence: CDR1 SNHLY, CDR2 FYNNEI. Trimming cost V 6 bases and J 6 bases, with 12 bases left between them. The CDR3 nucleotides read TGTGCCAGCAGGGTGTGGAATGTCAATGAGCAGTTCTTC. As protein: CASRVWNVNEQFF.

The chain has TRBV7-9 and TRBJ1-2, with 7 nucleotides matching TRBD1. Germline V CDR1 and CDR2: SEHNR, FQNEAQ (reference sequence). V shed 5 bases, J shed 13 bases, and the junction held 4 bases outside the gene matches. The length of the CDR3 is 10 residues. In nucleotides, the CDR3 is TGTGCCAGCAGCCCTAACAGGGGCACCTTC. It codes for CASSPNRGTF.

V usage is TRBV29-1 and J usage is TRBJ2-1; D call uncertain. The length of the CDR3 is 17 residues. Germline CDR1 reads SQVTM; CDR2 reads ANQGSEA. The V and J ends lost 5 bases and 0 bases respectively, with 20 bases between them. The CDR3 protein is CSVRRTPILSSYNEQFF. The CDR3 bases are TGCAGCGTTCGACGGACGCCAATATTAAGCTCCTACAATGAGCAGTTCTTC.

The V call is TRBV29-1, the J call TRBJ1-2; no definite D call. The CDR3 has 12 residues. Per the germline V gene, CDR1 is SQVTM and CDR2 is ANQGSEA. Deletions cut 2 bases from V and 4 bases from J, with 8 bases between. The CDR3 DNA reads TGCAGCGTTGAACGAGGGAGCTATGGCTACACCTTC. It encodes CSVERGSYGYTF. The full variable domain, rest sourced from reference TRBV29-1 and TRBJ1-2, is SAVISQKPSRDICQRGTSLTIQCQVDSQVTMMFWYRQQPGQSLTLIATANQGSEATYESGFVIDKFPISRPNLTFSTLTVSNMSPEDSSIYLCSVERGSYGYTFGSGTRLTVV.

J is TRBJ2-7 and V is TRBV7-2; D may correspond to TRBD1 or TRBD2 (5 bases each). The CDR3 has 14 residues. Germline V lookup: CDR1 SGHTA, CDR2 FQGNSA. V lost 10 bases, J lost 2 bases, and 18 bases lay in between. CDR3 DNA: TGTGCCACTAACCTACTAGGGGCACCCTACGAGCAGTACTTC. Its protein is CATNLLGAPYEQYF.

This rearrangement joins TRBV11-1 to TRBJ2-1; TRBD1 agrees at 7 bases. CDR3 length: 15 residues. The V gene end was trimmed by 1 base and the J gene end by 6 bases; junction bases not matched to a gene: 6. The germline V gene has CDR1 SGHAT and CDR2 FQDESV (reference sequence). The CDR3 nucleotides are TGTGCCAGCAGCTTAGAGGGGGCCACTCTCAATGAGCAGTTCTTC. It yields the protein CASSLEGATLNEQFF.

The J gene is TRBJ2-3, the V gene TRBV5-4; D call uncertain. The CDR3 contains 15 residues. Trimming removed 2 bases at V and 0 bases at J, with 10 bases between. The germline CDR1 and CDR2 sequences are SGHNT and YYREEE (reference sequence). CDR3 nucleotide sequence: TGTGCCAGCAGCTTAGGGTTTGGGAGCACAGATACGCAGTATTTT. It translates to CASSLGFGSTDTQYF.

The table lists this clone with a few counts. J is TRBJ1-5 and V is TRBV15; D may be TRBD1 (6 bases). The germline V gene encodes CDR1 LNHNV and CDR2 YYDKDF (reference sequence). This CDR3 contains 16 residues. Deletions cut 0 bases from V and 1 base from J, with 10 bases between. The CDR3: CATSRDGGASNQPQHF. In DNA form, the CDR3 reads TGTGCCACCAGCAGAGATGGGGGCGCCAGCAATCAGCCCCAGCATTTT.

J is TRBJ1-1 and V is TRBV6-5; a possible D gene is TRBD1 (5 bases). Trimming shortened V by 5 bases and J by 5 bases, and 18 bases separated the two germline ends. Germline V gene sequence: CDR1 MNHEY, CDR2 SVGAGI. The CDR3 consists of 15 residues. This chain's CDR3 is CASSGLRGGETEAFF. CDR3 DNA: TGTGCCAGCAGTGGCCTCCGGGGGGGGGAGACTGAAGCTTTCTTT.

The chain joins TRBV30 to TRBJ2-3; TRBD2 matches 7 bases. CDR3 size: 13 residues. Germline V gene sequence: CDR1 GTSNPN, CDR2 SVGIG (reference sequence). V dropped 2 bases and J dropped 8; count of bases not matched to a gene: 7. CDR3 coding DNA: TGTGCCTGGAGTCGGGAGGCCCCAGGTACGCAGTATTTT. This gives the protein CAWSREAPGTQYF.

J is TRBJ2-3 and V is TRBV28; unclear D gene. The CDR3 is 11 residues long. Trimming removed 4 bases at V and 6 bases at J, with 5 bases between. Germline assignment: CDR1 MDHEN and CDR2 SYDVKM. CDR3 sequence: CASSYRDTQYF. In DNA form, the CDR3 reads TGTGCCAGCAGTTACCGGGATACGCAGTATTTT.

This chain links TRBV27 with TRBJ1-4; 9 positions match TRBD1. V was pared by 3 bases and J by 7 bases, with 9 bases of the junction left unmatched. Germline CDR1 MNHEY, CDR2 SMNVEV (reference sequence). This CDR3 region has 16 residues. CDR3 in amino acids: CASSFLKGTGPEKLFF. The CDR3 nucleotides are TGTGCCAGCAGTTTTTTGAAGGGGACAGGGCCTGAAAAACTGTTTTTT.

The chain has TRBV4-3 and TRBJ2-2, with D maybe TRBD2 (6 bases). V was clipped by 0 bases and J by 5 bases, with 10 bases between them. Germline CDR1 reads LGHNA; CDR2 reads YSLEER. The CDR3 contains 15 residues. CDR3 loop: CASSQEAGPTGELFF. The CDR3 DNA reads as TGCGCCAGCAGCCAAGAGGCGGGGCCTACCGGGGAGCTGTTTTTT.

The genes are TRBV15 and TRBJ1-1, with TRBD1 identical over 8 bases. This CDR3 region has 16 residues. Germline values: CDR1 LNHNV, CDR2 YYDKDF (reference sequence). The V and J ends lost 2 bases and 3 bases, in that order; junction bases with no gene match: 8. The CDR3 DNA sequence: TGTGCCACCAGCAGACTCGCGACAGGGGAGGACACTGAAGCTTTCTTT. It codes for CATSRLATGEDTEAFF. The whole variable domain, remainder taken from reference TRBV15 and TRBJ1-1, is DAMVIQNPRYQVTQFGKPVTLSCSQTLNHNVMYWYQQKSSQAPKLLFHYYDKDFNNEADTPDNFQSRRPNTSFCFLDIRSPGLGDTAMYLCATSRLATGEDTEAFFGQGTRLTVV.

V and J are TRBV5-1 and TRBJ1-1; D not certain. Looked up from germline, CDR1 is SGHRS and CDR2 is YFSETQ. Trimming left V 4 bases short and J 1 base short, with 11 bases between. This CDR3 has 14 residues. The CDR3 sequence: CASSRDATNTEAFF. The CDR3 DNA reads as TGCGCCAGCAGCCGCGATGCCACGAACACTGAAGCTTTCTTT. The whole variable domain, filled in from reference TRBV5-1 and TRBJ1-1, reads KAGVTQTPRYLIKTRGQQVTLSCSPISGHRSVSWYQQTPGQGLQFLFEYFSETQRNKGNFPGRFSGRQFSNSRSEMNVSTLELGDSALYLCASSRDATNTEAFFGQGTRLTVV.

The gene calls are TRBV5-6 and TRBJ2-6, with a weak D call TRBD1 (6 bases). The germline V gene has CDR1 SGHDT and CDR2 YYEEEE. The CDR3 extends over 18 amino acids. V was cut by 3 bases and J by 0 bases, with 16 bases left in between. CDR3 residues: CASSYSGVRTSGANVLTF. CDR3 in DNA: TGTGCCAGCAGCTACTCAGGGGTGAGGACCTCTGGGGCCAACGTCCTGACTTTC. Full variable domain (rest looked up from reference TRBV5-6 and TRBJ2-6): DAGVTQSPTHLIKTRGQQVTLRCSPKSGHDTVSWYQQALGQGPQFIFQYYEEEERQRGNFPDRFSGHQFPNYSSELNVNALLLGDSALYLCASSYSGVRTSGANVLTFGAGSRLTVL.

J is TRBJ1-2 and V is TRBV4-1; 7 bases align to TRBD1. Germline values: CDR1 MGHRA, CDR2 YSYEKL. V shed 0 bases and J 3 bases; nucleotides not matched to a gene: 10. This CDR3 comprises 17 residues. CDR3 DNA: TGCGCCAGCAGCCAAGATCGGCGACAGGGTGGGGACTATGGCTACACCTTC. Translation gives CASSQDRRQGGDYGYTF.

The chain joins TRBV5-1 to TRBJ2-3; D is perhaps TRBD2 (6 bases). Germline CDR1 and CDR2: SGHRS and YFSETQ. V was pared by 10 bases and J by 5 bases, with 23 bases between. CDR3 length equals 15 residues. CDR3 in amino acids: CAGRPSAGSEDTQYF. In DNA form, the CDR3 reads TGCGCCGGCCGCCCATCTGCGGGGAGCGAAGATACGCAGTATTTT.

This chain uses TRBV6-5 with TRBJ1-1, with 7 bases identical to TRBD1. This CDR3 has 13 residues. The germline V gene encodes CDR1 MNHEY and CDR2 SVGAGI. With 10 bases clipped from V and 1 base from J, the junction kept 6 bases outside the gene matches. The CDR3 region is CAIRQGTNTEAFF. The CDR3 DNA sequence: TGTGCCATCAGACAGGGTACGAACACTGAAGCTTTCTTT.

The V and J genes are TRBV10-3 and TRBJ2-1; no reliable D call. The CDR3 totals 15 residues. V gave up 2 bases and J gave up 0 bases, with 8 bases separating them. Germline V gene data show CDR1 as ENHRY and CDR2 as SYGVKD. The DNA for the CDR3 is TGTGCCATCAGTGAGATAGTAGTCTCCTACAATGAGCAGTTCTTC. Protein product: CAISEIVVSYNEQFF.

This chain uses TRBV4-2 with TRBJ2-1; 11 positions agree with TRBD2. The germline gives CDR1 LGHNA, CDR2 YNFKEQ. Trimming at V came to 3 bases and at J to 5 bases, leaving 12 bases not matched to a gene. The length of the CDR3 is 18 residues. CDR3 DNA sequence: TGTGCCAGCAGCCACAGACGCGCGGGACTAGCGGTAGACAATGAGCAGTTCTTC. Translating gives CASSHRRAGLAVDNEQFF.

This rearrangement joins TRBV7-9 to TRBJ2-7, with TRBD1 matching 11 bases. V lost 5 bases and J lost 5; bases outside the gene matches: 8. Per germline, CDR1 SEHNR and CDR2 FQNEAQ (reference sequence). The CDR3 loop spans 15 amino acids. This CDR3 reads CASSLTKGQGDEQYF. The CDR3 DNA follows: TGTGCCAGCAGCCTAACTAAGGGACAGGGGGACGAGCAGTACTTC.